The rows below give T cell receptor beta chains drawn from one sample of a study of cytomegalovirus exposure and HLA in healthy donors. Method: immunoSEQ multiplex PCR; TCRdb's copy keeps in-frame clones and lacks some. The repertoire holds under 65,000 clones, with 95% as singletons. Sequencing was carried out using PBMCs. Receptors originate from a woman aged 18 to 35 in good health and CMV-seropositive. CDR3s include the opening cysteine and the closing phenylalanine or tryptophan. Each record gives: J gene, V gene, CDR3 protein.

TRBJ2-4 TRBV19 CASKPEGGGGKNIQYF
TRBJ1-2 TRBV6-1 CASSAGTGPAYGYTF
TRBJ2-1 TRBV27 CASSLRLAGGPGNEQFF
TRBJ2-1 TRBV7-8 CASSFGTSPNNEQFF
TRBJ2-1 TRBV6-5 CASWERGGYNEQFF
TRBJ1-3 TRBV18 CASSPPGANPGNTIYF
TRBJ2-7 TRBV5-4 CASSLGWGGSYEQYF
TRBJ2-1 TRBV15 CATSRDSGVGNEQFF
TRBJ1-1 TRBV2 CASSDASTHTEAFF
TRBJ2-3 TRBV15 CATTAGGGHTDTQYF
TRBJ1-1 TRBV6-5 CASSYAGGYTEAFF
TRBJ2-5 TRBV6-5 CASSPTGGQGETQYF
TRBJ2-2 TRBV10-2 CASSEGLAGLNTGELFF
TRBJ1-3 TRBV28 CASSPSGGRAGNTIYF
TRBJ1-5 TRBV21-1 CASSKVGGPTRGPQPQHF
TRBJ1-4 TRBV30 CAARVQGVGEKLFF
TRBJ1-5 TRBV27 CASSFLNQPQHF
TRBJ1-2 TRBV9 CASSPRDRIGVVYGYTF
TRBJ2-1 TRBV7-2 CASSQGDRTNEQFF
TRBJ2-1 TRBV2 CASSEDPSADSYNEQFF
TRBJ2-1 TRBV2 CASSQDLNNEQFF
TRBJ2-7 TRBV5-1 CASSFLQGSYEQYF
TRBJ1-2 TRBV30 CACGQGAFYGYTF
TRBJ2-3 TRBV11-1 CASSRGGGQAQKSF
TRBJ2-5 TRBV5-1 CASSLGQGNEETQYF
TRBJ1-4 TRBV2 CASRQNNEKLFF
TRBJ2-7 TRBV5-1 CASSLAAGYEQYF
TRBJ2-7 TRBV7-9 CASSEGTVGYEQYF
TRBJ2-7 TRBV5-4 CASRRDSSYEQYF
TRBJ1-1 TRBV5-1 CASSLATGGTEAFF
TRBJ1-2 TRBV7-2 CASSLDKDYGYTF